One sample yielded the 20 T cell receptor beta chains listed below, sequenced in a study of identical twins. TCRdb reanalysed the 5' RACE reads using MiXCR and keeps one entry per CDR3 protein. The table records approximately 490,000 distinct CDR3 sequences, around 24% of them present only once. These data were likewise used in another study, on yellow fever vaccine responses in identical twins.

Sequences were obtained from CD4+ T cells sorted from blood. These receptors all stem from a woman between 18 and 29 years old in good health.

Here the CDR3 reads CASQTSGVSGANVLTF. The CDR3 bases are TGTGCCAGCCAGACTAGCGGTGTATCTGGGGCCAACGTCCTGACTTTC. J is TRBJ2-6 and V is TRBV2; TRBD2 matches at 9 bases. The CDR3 contains 16 residues. Germline V lookup: CDR1 SNHLY, CDR2 FYNNEI. V lost 8 bases to trimming and J lost 1 base; unmatched junction nucleotides: 6.

Written as DNA, the CDR3 is TGCAGTGCTTTAGGACTTTCCCCGGAAAAACTGTTTTTT. It codes for CSALGLSPEKLFF. This chain uses TRBV20-1 with TRBJ1-4; D gene unclear. The CDR3 length is 13 residues. The V gene's germline CDR1 is DFQATT and CDR2 SNEGSKA (reference sequence). The ends were cut back, 5 bases at V and 8 bases at J, with 15 bases in the middle.

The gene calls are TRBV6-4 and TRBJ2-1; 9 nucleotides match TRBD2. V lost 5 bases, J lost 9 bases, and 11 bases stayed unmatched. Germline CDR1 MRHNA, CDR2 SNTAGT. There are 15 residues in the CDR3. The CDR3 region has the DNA TGTGCCAGCAGTCCCCTCGAAGCGGGGGGTTTTGAGCAGTTCTTC. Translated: CASSPLEAGGFEQFF.

CDR3 protein: CASNPFWTSGEQYF. The CDR3, as DNA: TGCGCCAGCAACCCCTTCTGGACTAGCGGCGAGCAGTACTTC. This chain connects TRBV4-1 to TRBJ2-7; 10 bases line up with TRBD2. With 7 bases clipped from V and 6 bases from J, the junction kept 9 bases outside the gene matches. This CDR3 is built from 14 residues. Germline V CDR1 and CDR2: MGHRA, YSYEKL.

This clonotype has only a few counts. CDR3 sequence reads: CASILPGEQYGYTF. In DNA form, the CDR3 reads TGTGCCAGCATCCTCCCCGGGGAGCAGTATGGCTACACCTTC. This chain joins TRBV6-9 and TRBJ1-2; no clear D gene. Germline V gene data show CDR1 as MNHGY and CDR2 as SVAAGI. CDR3 length: 14 amino acids. The V and J ends lost 7 bases and 5 bases respectively, with 17 bases between them.

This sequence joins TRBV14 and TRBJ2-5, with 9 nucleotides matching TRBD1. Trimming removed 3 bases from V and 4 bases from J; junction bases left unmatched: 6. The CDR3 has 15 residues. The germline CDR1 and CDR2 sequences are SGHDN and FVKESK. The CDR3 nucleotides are TGTGCCAGCAGCCAGGAACAGGGGGCGCGAGAGACCCAGTACTTC. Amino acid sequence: CASSQEQGARETQYF.

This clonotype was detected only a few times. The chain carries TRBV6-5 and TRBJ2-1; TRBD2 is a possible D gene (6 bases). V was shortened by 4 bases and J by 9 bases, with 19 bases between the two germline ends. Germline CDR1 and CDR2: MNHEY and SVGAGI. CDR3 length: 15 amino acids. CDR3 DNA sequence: TGTGCCAGCAGTTCCCGGGGGACCCCGGGGGTTGAGCAGTTCTTC. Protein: CASSSRGTPGVEQFF.

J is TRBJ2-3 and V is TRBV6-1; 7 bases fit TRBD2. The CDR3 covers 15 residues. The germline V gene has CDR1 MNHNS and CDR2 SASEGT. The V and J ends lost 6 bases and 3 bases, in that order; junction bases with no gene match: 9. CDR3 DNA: TGTGCCAGCAGCGCCGCGGGAGAGGGAACAGATACGCAGTATTTT. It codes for CASSAAGEGTDTQYF.

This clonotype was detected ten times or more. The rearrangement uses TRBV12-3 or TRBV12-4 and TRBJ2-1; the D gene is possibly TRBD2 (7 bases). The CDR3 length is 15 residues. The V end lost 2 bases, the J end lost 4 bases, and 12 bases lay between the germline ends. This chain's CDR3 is CASSLPGGRYNEQFF. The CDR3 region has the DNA TGTGCCAGCAGTTTACCGGGGGGCAGGTACAATGAGCAGTTCTTC.

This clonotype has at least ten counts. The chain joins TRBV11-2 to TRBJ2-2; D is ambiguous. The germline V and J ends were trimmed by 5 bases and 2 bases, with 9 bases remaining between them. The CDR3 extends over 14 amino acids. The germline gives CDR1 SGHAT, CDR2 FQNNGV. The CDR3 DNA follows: TGTGCCAGCAGCCCCACGGGCAACACCGGGGAGCTGTTTTTT. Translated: CASSPTGNTGELFF.

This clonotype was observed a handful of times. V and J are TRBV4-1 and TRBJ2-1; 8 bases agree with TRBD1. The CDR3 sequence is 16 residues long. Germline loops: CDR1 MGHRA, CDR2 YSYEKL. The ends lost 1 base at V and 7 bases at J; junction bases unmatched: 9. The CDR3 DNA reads TGCGCCAGCAGCCAAGTCGGGACAGGCCTTGGTAATGAGCAGTTCTTC. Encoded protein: CASSQVGTGLGNEQFF.

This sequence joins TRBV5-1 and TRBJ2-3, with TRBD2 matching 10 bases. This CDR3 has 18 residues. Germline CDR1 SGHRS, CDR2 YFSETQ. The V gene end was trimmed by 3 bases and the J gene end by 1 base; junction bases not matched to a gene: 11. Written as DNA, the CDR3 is TGCGCCAGCAGCTCCGGGACTAGCGTTGGTCTGGGCACAGATACGCAGTATTTT. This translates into CASSSGTSVGLGTDTQYF.

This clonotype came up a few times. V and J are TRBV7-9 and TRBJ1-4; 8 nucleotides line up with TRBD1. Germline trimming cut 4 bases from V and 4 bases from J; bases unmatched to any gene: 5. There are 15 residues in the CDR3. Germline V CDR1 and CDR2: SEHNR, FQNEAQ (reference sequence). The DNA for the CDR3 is TGTGCCAGCAGCTCCCTGGGACAGGTTAATGAAAAACTGTTTTTT. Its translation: CASSSLGQVNEKLFF.

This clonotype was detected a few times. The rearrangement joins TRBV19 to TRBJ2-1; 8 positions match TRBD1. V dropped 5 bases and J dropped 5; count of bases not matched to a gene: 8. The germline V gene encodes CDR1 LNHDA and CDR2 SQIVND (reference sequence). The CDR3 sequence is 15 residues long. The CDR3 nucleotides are TGTGCCAGTAGTGGGCAGGGGGCTCGGGACAATGAGCAGTTCTTC. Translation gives CASSGQGARDNEQFF.

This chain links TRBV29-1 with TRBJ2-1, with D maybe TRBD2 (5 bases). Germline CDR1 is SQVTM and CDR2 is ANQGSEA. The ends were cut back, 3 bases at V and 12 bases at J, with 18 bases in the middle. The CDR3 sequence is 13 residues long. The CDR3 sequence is CSVDPDFNDVQFF. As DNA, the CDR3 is TGCAGCGTTGATCCGGACTTCAATGATGTGCAGTTCTTC.

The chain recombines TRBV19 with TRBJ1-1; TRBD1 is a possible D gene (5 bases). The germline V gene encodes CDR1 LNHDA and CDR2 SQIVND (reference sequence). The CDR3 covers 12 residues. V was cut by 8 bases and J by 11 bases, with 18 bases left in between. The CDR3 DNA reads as TGTGCCAGTTCTCTCCGCGGGGCTCGGGCTTTCTTT. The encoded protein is CASSLRGARAFF. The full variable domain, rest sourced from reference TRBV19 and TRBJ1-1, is DGGITQSPKYLFRKEGQNVTLSCEQNLNHDAMYWYRQDPGQGLRLIYYSQIVNDFQKGDIAEGYSVSREKKESFPLTVTSAQKNPTAFYLCASSLRGARAFFGQGTRLTVV.

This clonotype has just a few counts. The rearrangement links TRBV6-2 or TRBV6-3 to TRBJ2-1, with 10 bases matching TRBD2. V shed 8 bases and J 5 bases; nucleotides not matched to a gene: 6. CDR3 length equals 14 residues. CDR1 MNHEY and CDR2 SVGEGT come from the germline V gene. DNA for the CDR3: TGTGCCAGCGCAGGACTAGCGGTGAACAATGAGCAGTTCTTC. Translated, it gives CASAGLAVNNEQFF.

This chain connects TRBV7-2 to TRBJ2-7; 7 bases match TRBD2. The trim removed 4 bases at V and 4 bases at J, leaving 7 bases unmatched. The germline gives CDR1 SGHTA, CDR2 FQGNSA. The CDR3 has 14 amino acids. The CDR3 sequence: CASSYGGSRYEQYF. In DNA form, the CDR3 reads TGTGCCAGCAGCTATGGCGGGAGCAGGTACGAGCAGTACTTC.

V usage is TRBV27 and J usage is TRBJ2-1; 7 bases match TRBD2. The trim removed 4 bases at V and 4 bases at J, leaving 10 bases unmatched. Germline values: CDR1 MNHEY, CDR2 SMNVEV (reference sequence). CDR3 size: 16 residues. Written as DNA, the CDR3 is TGTGCCAGCAGTTCGTTGACTAGCAGAAGATACAATGAGCAGTTCTTC. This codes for CASSSLTSRRYNEQFF.

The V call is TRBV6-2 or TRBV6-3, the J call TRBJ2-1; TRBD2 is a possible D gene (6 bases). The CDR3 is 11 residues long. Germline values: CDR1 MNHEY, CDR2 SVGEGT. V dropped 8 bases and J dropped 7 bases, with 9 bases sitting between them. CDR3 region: CASLAVNEQFF. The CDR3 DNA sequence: TGTGCCAGCTTAGCGGTGAATGAGCAGTTCTTC.